This TCR beta chain was captured in a study of cytomegalovirus exposure and HLA in healthy donors. Study observations and caveats: Clusters of TCRs from the first cohort tended to co-occur in the 95 to 150 validation repertoires (as a later analysis found).

The data were produced by immunoSEQ multiplex PCR, yet TCRdb's version contains in-frame clones alone and is incomplete. This sample has about 360,000 clones, with just over 85% found just once. About this clone: The antigen remains undetermined.

Sequencing used PBMCs. This clonotype was obtained from a woman aged 18 to 35 in good health and CMV-seronegative.

CDR3 in amino acids: CASTPAGAGLPGANVLTF. In DNA form, the CDR3 reads TGTGCCAGCACCCCAGCTGGGGCAGGGCTGCCTGGGGCCAACGTCCTGACTTTC. This chain links TRBV7-6 with TRBJ2-6; perhaps TRBD1 as D (5 bases). The germline V gene has CDR1 SGHVS and CDR2 FNYEAQ. V was clipped by 7 bases and J by 2 bases, with 21 bases between them. The CDR3 sequence is 18 residues long.